These 29 T cell receptor beta chains were sequenced from one sample in a study of cytomegalovirus exposure and HLA in healthy donors. The primer mix had 60 Vbeta and 13 Jbeta primers. Sequencing used immunoSEQ multiplex PCR; TCRdb keeps in-frame clones, though not all of them. This table holds 150,000 or so clones, more than 70% found once. Sequencing was carried out using PBMCs. Every receptor here comes from a man younger than 40 in good health and CMV-seronegative.

This clone was picked up a small number of times. This chain uses TRBV5-1 with TRBJ2-7, with a weak D call TRBD1 (6 bases). The length of the CDR3 is 13 residues. Per germline, CDR1 SGHRS and CDR2 YFSETQ. Trimming left V 7 bases short and J 0 bases short, with 11 bases between. The CDR3 coding sequence is TGCGCCAGCTACACACAGGGCTCCTACGAGCAGTACTTC. It encodes CASYTQGSYEQYF.

The chain has TRBV6-5 and TRBJ2-2; TRBD1 might be the D (6 bases). CDR3 length equals 15 residues. CDR1 and CDR2 from the germline V gene are MNHEY and SVGAGI. V lost 5 bases to trimming and J lost 0 bases, with 10 bases between them. The CDR3 sequence: CASSTGTSNTGELFF. The CDR3 bases are TGTGCCAGCAGTACCGGGACATCGAACACCGGGGAGCTGTTTTTT.

As regards this clone: In the same sample, other DNA sequences code for this CDR3. V usage is TRBV27 and J usage is TRBJ1-5; possibly TRBD1 for D (6 bases). V was trimmed by 5 bases and J by 7 bases, leaving 9 bases between them. The CDR3 runs to 12 residues. Per germline, CDR1 MNHEY and CDR2 SMNVEV (reference sequence). The CDR3 loop reads CASSLRGQPQHF. DNA for the CDR3: TGTGCCAGCAGTCTCAGGGGACAGCCCCAGCATTTT.

V is TRBV7-9 and J is TRBJ1-3; D is unclear. Trimming cost V 5 bases and J 2 bases, with 19 bases left between them. CDR1 is SEHNR, CDR2 FQNEAQ, per germline (reference sequence). The CDR3 covers 17 residues. The CDR3 coding sequence is TGTGCCAGCAGCCCCCCCCTGGCAGGCCCACCTGGAAACACCATATATTTT. Its protein is CASSPPLAGPPGNTIYF.

The rearrangement uses TRBV6-1 and TRBJ2-7; TRBD2 matches at 8 bases. Germline CDR1 MNHNS, CDR2 SASEGT. J was trimmed by 5 bases and V by 4 bases; bases with no gene match: 10. The length of the CDR3 is 15 residues. The CDR3 DNA reads TGTGCCAGCAGTGTAACCGGGGGGGCCTACCACGAGCAGTACTTC. Translating gives CASSVTGGAYHEQYF.

The chain has TRBV6-1 and TRBJ2-2, with 7 bases aligning to TRBD1. Germline lookup yields CDR1 MNHNS and CDR2 SASEGT. This CDR3 spans 13 amino acids. The J segment lost 1 base and the V segment lost 10 bases, leaving 3 bases of the junction unmatched. As DNA, the CDR3 is TGTGCCACCCGGACAGGGAACACCGGGGAGCTGTTTTTT. It yields the protein CATRTGNTGELFF.

In its sample, this clone was seen a few times. The chain links TRBV27 to TRBJ1-5; 10 nucleotides match TRBD1. This CDR3 spans 17 amino acids. J gave up 6 bases and V 7 bases, and 15 bases lay outside the gene matches. The germline V gene encodes CDR1 MNHEY and CDR2 SMNVEV (reference sequence). CDR3 DNA sequence: TGTGCCAGCACCCCGTTTTATGGGACAGGGGAAGGTCAGCCCCAGCATTTT. This encodes CASTPFYGTGEGQPQHF.

This sequence joins TRBV7-3 and TRBJ2-3; tentatively, D is TRBD2 (6 bases). This CDR3 has 16 residues. CDR1 and CDR2 from the germline V gene are SGHTA and FQGTGA. Trimming shortened V by 0 bases and J by 3 bases, and 13 bases separated the two germline ends. The CDR3 here is CASSLTLFGGTDTQYF. The CDR3 nucleotides read TGTGCCAGCAGCTTAACCCTTTTTGGAGGGACAGATACGCAGTATTTT.

This clone was detected only once. The chain is built from TRBV6-5 and TRBJ2-3, with 10 nucleotides matching TRBD2. The CDR3 covers 15 residues. V shed 0 bases and J 4 bases; nucleotides not matched to a gene: 1. Germline-derived CDR1 and CDR2 are MNHEY and SVGAGI. As DNA, the CDR3 is TGTGCCAGCAGTTACTCAGCGGGGGGGCCAGATACGCAGTATTTT. It yields the protein CASSYSAGGPDTQYF.

This clone has more than one count but fewer than ten. The chain employs TRBV5-1 and TRBJ2-2, with TRBD2 matching 10 bases. This CDR3 is built from 16 residues. Germline-derived CDR1 and CDR2 are SGHRS and YFSETQ. With V trimmed by 4 bases and J by 2 bases, 5 bases remained unmatched. CDR3 region: CASSLKLAGNTGELFF. The CDR3 DNA reads as TGCGCCAGCAGCCTAAAACTAGCGGGAAACACCGGGGAGCTGTTTTTT.

The chain has TRBV7-9 and TRBJ2-7; TRBD1 matches at 9 bases. The CDR3 is 15 amino acids. V trimming: 1 base; J trimming: 7 bases; junction bases outside the gene matches: 8. Germline V lookup: CDR1 SEHNR, CDR2 FQNEAQ (reference sequence). The CDR3 protein is CASSLVGDRAGEQYF. In nucleotides, the CDR3 is TGTGCCAGCAGCTTAGTCGGGGACAGGGCTGGTGAGCAGTACTTC.

The rearrangement uses TRBV30 and TRBJ1-6, with TRBD1 matching over 8 bases. Looked up from germline, CDR1 is GTSNPN and CDR2 is SVGIG (reference sequence). V trimming: 2 bases; J trimming: 14 bases; junction bases outside the gene matches: 17. The CDR3 has 16 amino acids. CDR3 sequence: CAWSSVSGTGVLALHF. CDR3 in DNA: TGTGCCTGGAGTTCCGTATCCGGGACAGGAGTTTTGGCCCTCCACTTT.

The rearrangement links TRBV6-5 to TRBJ2-2; 8 bases map to TRBD1. The germline V gene encodes CDR1 MNHEY and CDR2 SVGAGI. This CDR3 has 16 amino acids. V shed 4 bases, J shed 4 bases, and the junction held 8 bases outside the gene matches. The CDR3: CASSSGPGGATGELFF. DNA for the CDR3: TGTGCCAGCAGTTCGGGTCCAGGGGGCGCCACCGGGGAGCTGTTTTTT.

The chain couples TRBV9 to TRBJ1-1; maybe TRBD1 (5 bases). The CDR3 loop spans 15 amino acids. Germline V gene sequence: CDR1 SGDLS, CDR2 YYNGEE. V was shortened by 0 bases and J by 7 bases, with 16 bases between the two germline ends. CDR3 in amino acids: CASSVGGQLGGEAFF. For the CDR3, the DNA is TGTGCCAGCAGCGTAGGTGGACAACTTGGTGGTGAAGCTTTCTTT.

The chain couples TRBV2 to TRBJ1-5; possibly TRBD1 for D (6 bases). CDR3 length: 16 amino acids. Germline V CDR1 and CDR2: SNHLY, FYNNEI. V lost 1 base, J lost 7 bases, and 17 bases lay in between. The CDR3 bases are TGTGCCAGCAGTGAAGACCAAACAGGGATCGGCCAGCCCCAGCATTTT. Its protein is CASSEDQTGIGQPQHF.

This chain joins TRBV7-6 and TRBJ2-3; D gene unclear. Between the trimmed V and J ends, which lost 3 bases and 2 bases, there was a span of 6 bases. CDR3 length: 13 amino acids. CDR1 and CDR2 from the germline V gene are SGHVS and FNYEAQ. CDR3 sequence reads: CASSFYNTDTQYF. CDR3 DNA: TGTGCCAGCAGCTTTTACAACACAGATACGCAGTATTTT.

J is TRBJ1-1 and V is TRBV13; D possibly corresponds to TRBD1 (6 bases). Germline CDR1 and CDR2: PRHDT and FYEKMQ (reference sequence). The CDR3 length is 12 residues. V dropped 5 bases and J dropped 9 bases, with 13 bases sitting between them. CDR3 nucleotides: TGTGCCAGCAGCCCAGGGGTCCCGCAAGCTTTCTTT. The encoded protein is CASSPGVPQAFF.

The chain combines TRBV6-6 with TRBJ2-1; 13 bases are a match to TRBD2. In germline, CDR1 is MNHNY, CDR2 SVGAGI (reference sequence). The V and J ends lost 7 bases and 4 bases, in that order; junction bases with no gene match: 7. The CDR3 sequence is 16 residues long. The CDR3 region has the DNA TGTGCCAGCATTATACCGACTAGCGGGGGGTACAATGAGCAGTTCTTC. It specifies CASIIPTSGGYNEQFF.

The rearrangement joins TRBV11-2 to TRBJ2-2, with D maybe TRBD2 (5 bases). Trimming removed 1 base at V and 2 bases at J, with 8 bases between. The germline V gene has CDR1 SGHAT and CDR2 FQNNGV. The CDR3 is 15 residues long. The CDR3 region has the DNA TGTGCCAGCAGCTTAGGGACTCTAAACACCGGGGAGCTGTTTTTT. Translating it yields CASSLGTLNTGELFF. Full variable domain (outside the CDR3, taken from reference TRBV11-2 and TRBJ2-2): EAGVAQSPRYKIIEKRQSVAFWCNPISGHATLYWYQQILGQGPKLLIQFQNNGVVDDSQLPKDRFSAERLKGVDSTLKIQPAKLEDSAVYLCASSLGTLNTGELFFGEGSRLTVL.

This rearrangement joins TRBV6-1 to TRBJ2-3; 7 nucleotides match TRBD1. This CDR3 has 16 amino acids. Per the germline V gene, CDR1 is MNHNS and CDR2 is SASEGT. The V gene end was trimmed by 4 bases and the J gene end by 3 bases; junction bases not matched to a gene: 10. The CDR3 DNA reads as TGTGCCAGCAGTGGAGGGACAGACTGGAGAACAGATACGCAGTATTTT. Translation gives CASSGGTDWRTDTQYF.

This chain links TRBV27 with TRBJ2-7; 10 positions agree with TRBD2. The trim removed 6 bases at V and 5 bases at J, leaving 22 bases unmatched. This CDR3 contains 19 residues. The germline CDR1 and CDR2 sequences are MNHEY and SMNVEV (reference sequence). The CDR3 sequence: CASRASWLAGVRVEDEQYF. CDR3 nucleotide sequence: TGTGCCAGCAGGGCGTCGTGGCTAGCGGGAGTTCGCGTTGAGGACGAGCAGTACTTC.

The J gene is TRBJ1-5, the V gene TRBV2; 7 bases fit TRBD1. Trimming cost V 6 bases and J 7 bases; bases outside gene matches: 18. The CDR3 has 17 residues. CDR1 SNHLY and CDR2 FYNNEI come from the germline V gene. This CDR3 reads CASRGRMTGLVRQPQHF. The CDR3 DNA reads as TGTGCCAGCAGGGGGCGAATGACAGGGTTGGTGAGACAGCCCCAGCATTTT.

This clone was counted only a few times. The chain carries TRBV11-2 and TRBJ1-1, with D possibly matching TRBD1 (5 bases). CDR1 is SGHAT and CDR2 is FQNNGV in the germline V gene. The CDR3 is 16 amino acids. The ends were cut back, 2 bases at V and 0 bases at J, with 13 bases in the middle. The CDR3 loop reads CASSLTWGEMNTEAFF. The DNA for the CDR3 is TGTGCCAGCAGCTTAACTTGGGGGGAGATGAACACTGAAGCTTTCTTT.

This sequence joins TRBV5-1 and TRBJ2-5, with 7 bases lining up with TRBD2. Looked up from germline, CDR1 is SGHRS and CDR2 is YFSETQ. CDR3 length: 16 residues. J gave up 1 base and V 6 bases, and 12 bases lay outside the gene matches. The CDR3 DNA is TGCGCCAGCACAAATCCCTCAGCGGGGCCCCAAGAGACCCAGTACTTC. Its translation is CASTNPSAGPQETQYF.

This clone has just a few counts. The chain joins TRBV6-4 to TRBJ1-1, with D possibly TRBD1 on 5 matching bases. CDR3 length: 13 residues. CDR1 is MRHNA, CDR2 SNTAGT, per germline. V shed 2 bases and J shed 5 bases, with 9 bases lying between them. The CDR3: CASSDGGRTEAFF. The CDR3 DNA follows: TGTGCCAGCAGTGACGGGGGGAGGACTGAAGCTTTCTTT.

The gene calls are TRBV28 and TRBJ2-5; D not resolved. The CDR3 length is 11 residues. Germline CDR1 reads MDHEN; CDR2 reads SYDVKM. The ends were cut back, 2 bases at V and 5 bases at J, with 3 bases in the middle. The CDR3 loop reads CASSLRETQYF. The CDR3 DNA is TGTGCCAGCAGTTTACGTGAGACCCAGTACTTC.

The CDR3 sequence: CASSQVDRASSNYGYTF. As DNA, the CDR3 is TGTGCCAGCAGCCAAGTGGACAGGGCCTCGTCGAACTATGGCTACACCTTC. The J gene is TRBJ1-2, the V gene TRBV4-2; TRBD1 aligns across 8 bases. The CDR3 sequence is 17 residues long. The V gene end was trimmed by 1 base and the J gene end by 2 bases; junction bases not matched to a gene: 9. Germline values: CDR1 LGHNA, CDR2 YNFKEQ.

The chain's CDR3 is CASSEQGVSTEAFF. For the CDR3, the DNA is TGCGCCAGCAGCGAGCAGGGTGTGAGCACTGAAGCTTTCTTT. The genes are TRBV5-1 and TRBJ1-1; possible D gene TRBD1, 5 bases. Germline V gene sequence: CDR1 SGHRS, CDR2 YFSETQ. V lost 4 bases and J lost 4, with 14 bases in between. The CDR3 extends over 14 amino acids.

The chain recombines TRBV6-1 with TRBJ2-3; 7 nucleotides agree with TRBD2. The CDR3 extends over 14 amino acids. V lost 5 bases and J lost 4; bases outside the gene matches: 6. Germline V gives CDR1 MNHNS, CDR2 SASEGT. DNA for the CDR3: TGTGCCAGCAGTCCCTACACTAGCGCAGATACGCAGTATTTT. Protein: CASSPYTSADTQYF.